A single sample gave rise to the 22 T cell receptor beta chains below, sequenced in a study of Ad26.COV2.S vaccination and SARS-CoV-2 variants. Libraries were prepared by immunoSEQ multiplex PCR; TCRdb keeps only in-frame clonotypes and omits some of them. The table includes about 350,000 clones, 88% detected once. As to treatment: some 20 received Ad26.COV2.S at low or high dose, single or two shots; 5 received placebo; per-sample allocation not given. Specimen acquisition occurred on day 63 following the initial vaccine or placebo injection. The sequencing used peripheral blood, collected in a trial of Ad26.COV2.S vaccine versus placebo. These receptors were taken from a person between 18 and 60 years old who received the Ad26.COV2.S COVID-19 vaccine or a placebo.

This chain joins TRBV3-1 (or the pseudogene TRBV3-2) and TRBJ2-3, with 7 bases that match TRBD2. The CDR3 is made up of 12 amino acids. Germline loops: CDR1 LGHDT, CDR2 YNNKEL (reference sequence). Trimming cost V 1 base and J 11 bases; bases outside gene matches: 3. The CDR3 DNA reads TGTGCCAGCAGCCAAGTCGGGACTATGCAGTATTTT. Its translation is CASSQVGTMQYF.

The V call is TRBV11-2, the J call TRBJ2-7; D gene uncertain. Trimming pared 3 bases from V and 2 bases from J, leaving 17 bases between. The CDR3 totals 16 residues. Germline CDR1 and CDR2: SGHAT and FQNNGV. The CDR3 bases are TGTGCCAGCAGCTTGTCAGACCCCGCCTCCGCCTACGAGCAGTACTTC. Translation: CASSLSDPASAYEQYF.

This chain connects TRBV20-1 to TRBJ2-5; TRBD2 matches at 9 bases. This CDR3 has 16 residues. Germline trimming cut 3 bases from V and 3 bases from J; bases unmatched to any gene: 11. Germline CDR1 DFQATT, CDR2 SNEGSKA (reference sequence). The CDR3 loop reads CSASPAGGVQKETQYF. Written as DNA, the CDR3 is TGCAGTGCTAGTCCAGCGGGGGGCGTTCAAAAAGAGACCCAGTACTTC.

The chain couples TRBV6-5 to TRBJ2-7; TRBD2 matches 7 bases. V gave up 6 bases and J gave up 3 bases; unmatched junction bases: 5. The germline V gene encodes CDR1 MNHEY and CDR2 SVGAGI. CDR3 length equals 13 residues. The CDR3, as DNA: TGTGCCAGCAGCGTGGGGGGGGGCTACGAGCAGTACTTC. Translated: CASSVGGGYEQYF.

This sequence joins TRBV30 and TRBJ2-7; TRBD2 matches at 7 bases. There are 13 residues in the CDR3. V dropped 3 bases and J dropped 3; count of bases not matched to a gene: 5. Germline-derived CDR1 and CDR2 are GTSNPN and SVGIG (reference sequence). DNA for the CDR3: TGTGCCTGGAGGGGGGTAGCGGGCTACGAGCAGTACTTC. This codes for CAWRGVAGYEQYF. Complete variable domain (other parts from reference TRBV30 and TRBJ2-7): SQTIHQWPATLVQPVGSPLSLECTVEGTSNPNLYWYRQAAGRGLQLLFYSVGIGQISSEVPQNLSASRPQDRQFILSSKKLLLSDSGFYLCAWRGVAGYEQYFGPGTRLTVT.

V is TRBV6-5 and J is TRBJ1-1; a weak D match, TRBD1 (5 bases). Germline V gene sequence: CDR1 MNHEY, CDR2 SVGAGI. Between the trimmed V and J ends, which lost 1 base and 1 base, there was a span of 10 bases. CDR3 length equals 15 residues. CDR3 residues: CASSYLVGGNTEAFF. The CDR3 DNA reads TGTGCCAGCAGTTACTTGGTGGGGGGGAACACTGAAGCTTTCTTT.

The CDR3 region has the DNA TGTGCCAGCAGTTTCCGAACGGGGGCCAGCACAGATACGCAGTATTTT. The encoded protein is CASSFRTGASTDTQYF. V usage is TRBV27 and J usage is TRBJ2-3; D assignment may be TRBD1 or TRBD2 (6 bases each). The V and J ends lost 3 bases and 0 bases respectively, with 13 bases between them. The CDR3 is 16 residues long. The germline gives CDR1 MNHEY, CDR2 SMNVEV (reference sequence).

This clone has just one count. The J gene is TRBJ2-7, the V gene TRBV11-1; perhaps TRBD1 as D (5 bases). Germline V gene data show CDR1 as SGHAT and CDR2 as FQDESV (reference sequence). V lost 0 bases and J 5 bases, leaving 8 bases between the germline ends. The CDR3 has 13 residues. CDR3 region: CASSLARTNEQYF. The CDR3 DNA is TGTGCCAGCAGCTTAGCCCGGACAAACGAGCAGTACTTC. Supplemented by reference TRBV11-1 and TRBJ2-7, the full variable domain reads EAEVAQSPRYKITEKSQAVAFWCDPISGHATLYWYRQILGQGPELLVQFQDESVVDDSQLPKDRFSAERLKGVDSTLKIQPAELGDSAMYLCASSLARTNEQYFGPGTRLTVT.

The J gene is TRBJ1-2, the V gene TRBV11-2, with D tentatively TRBD1 (6 bases). Trimming removed 0 bases from V and 4 bases from J, with 21 bases in between. Germline V gene lookup returns CDR1 SGHAT and CDR2 FQNNGV. The CDR3 runs 18 residues. The chain's CDR3 is CASSLDPAGVSSSYGYTF. DNA of the CDR3: TGTGCCAGCAGCTTAGATCCGGCAGGGGTCTCATCAAGCTATGGCTACACCTTC.

The rearrangement links TRBV5-1 to TRBJ1-2, with 7 bases matching TRBD1. The J segment lost 6 bases and the V segment lost 8 bases, leaving 10 bases of the junction unmatched. The CDR3 runs to 13 residues. Germline V gene data show CDR1 as SGHRS and CDR2 as YFSETQ. This CDR3 reads CASSLGDRNGYTF. CDR3 nucleotides: TGCGCCAGTTCGTTGGGGGACAGAAATGGCTACACCTTC.

The rearrangement joins TRBV4-3 to TRBJ2-5; 8 bases are a match to TRBD1. This CDR3 spans 14 amino acids. The V gene's germline CDR1 is LGHNA and CDR2 YSLEER. Trimming took 4 bases from V and 4 from J; bases not matched to a gene: 5. The CDR3 nucleotides read TGCGCCAGCAGCCTCAGGGGGCCGGGAGAGACCCAGTACTTC. This translates into CASSLRGPGETQYF.

The chain employs TRBV28 and TRBJ1-5, with TRBD1 identical over 9 bases. The CDR3 sequence is 16 residues long. Germline CDR1 and CDR2: MDHEN and SYDVKM. Losses at the gene ends were 6 bases for V and 2 bases for J; bases not matched to a gene: 8. DNA of the CDR3: TGTGCCAGCAGCCAAACACGGACAGGGGGCAATCAGCCCCAGCATTTT. Translation gives CASSQTRTGGNQPQHF.

The rearrangement joins TRBV7-3 to TRBJ2-2; 10 positions agree with TRBD1. Germline trimming cut 6 bases from V and 6 bases from J; bases unmatched to any gene: 4. This CDR3 has 14 amino acids. Germline V CDR1 and CDR2: SGHTA, FQGTGA. The CDR3 protein is CASSSTGGPGELFF. The CDR3 bases are TGTGCCAGCAGTTCGACAGGGGGCCCCGGGGAGCTGTTTTTT.

This chain uses TRBV7-2 with TRBJ2-2, with 10 nucleotides matching TRBD2. CDR3 length equals 16 residues. From germline, CDR1 is SGHTA and CDR2 FQGNSA. Trimming cost V 0 bases and J 5 bases; bases outside gene matches: 3. The DNA of the CDR3 is TGTGCCAGCAGCTTAGCAGCTAGCGGGGGAACCGGGGAGCTGTTTTTT. This gives the protein CASSLAASGGTGELFF.

This chain uses TRBV12-5 with TRBJ1-1, with 7 nucleotides matching TRBD1. Germline CDR1 is LGHNT and CDR2 is FRNRAP. J was trimmed by 0 bases and V by 7 bases; bases with no gene match: 8. CDR3 length equals 15 residues. CDR3 DNA sequence: TGTGCTAGTGCACCAGGGGGGAGCATGAACACTGAAGCTTTCTTT. It yields the protein CASAPGGSMNTEAFF.

V is TRBV11-2 and J is TRBJ1-3; D is undetermined. This CDR3 has 15 residues. From germline, CDR1 is SGHAT and CDR2 FQNNGV. V was trimmed by 2 bases and J by 0 bases, leaving 8 bases between them. The CDR3 is CASSLSESSGNTIYF. DNA for the CDR3: TGTGCCAGCAGCTTAAGCGAGAGCTCTGGAAACACCATATATTTT. Looking up the rest from reference TRBV11-2 and TRBJ1-3 gives the full variable domain: EAGVAQSPRYKIIEKRQSVAFWCNPISGHATLYWYQQILGQGPKLLIQFQNNGVVDDSQLPKDRFSAERLKGVDSTLKIQPAKLEDSAVYLCASSLSESSGNTIYFGEGSWLTVV.

V gene TRBV29-1 combines with J gene TRBJ2-3, with 7 bases aligning to TRBD1. The CDR3 is 12 amino acids. Germline CDR1 reads SQVTM; CDR2 reads ANQGSEA. V trimming: 6 bases; J trimming: 2 bases; junction bases outside the gene matches: 2. CDR3 sequence: CSVDRSTDTQYF. The CDR3 region has the DNA TGCAGCGTGGACAGGTCCACAGATACGCAGTATTTT.

The sample holds one count of this clone. This chain connects TRBV7-8 to TRBJ1-1; D is unclear. V was clipped by 1 base and J by 7 bases, with 13 bases between them. Germline CDR1 SGHVS, CDR2 FQNEAQ. This CDR3 comprises 14 residues. This CDR3 is CASSLDYKGSEAFF. CDR3 sequence (DNA): TGTGCCAGCAGCTTAGATTATAAAGGGAGTGAAGCTTTCTTT.

This clone has a handful of counts. The chain uses TRBV7-9 and TRBJ2-4; D gene ambiguous. Trimming stripped 3 bases from V and 7 bases from J, with 7 bases between. This CDR3 is 12 amino acids long. The germline V gene has CDR1 SEHNR and CDR2 FQNEAQ (reference sequence). CDR3 region: CASSFYANIQYF. The CDR3, as DNA: TGTGCCAGCAGCTTTTACGCGAACATTCAGTACTTC.

V and J are TRBV12-5 and TRBJ2-7, with 12 bases matching TRBD2. V shed 5 bases and J 6 bases; nucleotides not matched to a gene: 11. The V gene's germline CDR1 is LGHNT and CDR2 FRNRAP. CDR3 length: 16 residues. CDR3 sequence: CASGNTSGGFFVEQYF. DNA of the CDR3: TGTGCTAGTGGTAACACTAGCGGGGGGTTTTTCGTCGAGCAGTACTTC.

This clone has just one count. This rearrangement joins TRBV11-1 to TRBJ1-2; a weak D match, TRBD1 (6 bases). The V gene's germline CDR1 is SGHAT and CDR2 FQDESV (reference sequence). This CDR3 region has 13 residues. Trimming removed 1 base from V and 6 bases from J, with 9 bases in between. As DNA, the CDR3 is TGTGCCAGCAGCTTAGGTGGGGGCAATGGCTACACCTTC. Protein product: CASSLGGGNGYTF. Looking up the rest from reference TRBV11-1 and TRBJ1-2 gives the full variable domain: EAEVAQSPRYKITEKSQAVAFWCDPISGHATLYWYRQILGQGPELLVQFQDESVVDDSQLPKDRFSAERLKGVDSTLKIQPAELGDSAMYLCASSLGGGNGYTFGSGTRLTVV.

The rearrangement joins TRBV4-3 to TRBJ1-1, with a tentative D call TRBD1 (5 bases). CDR1 is LGHNA, CDR2 YSLEER, per germline. With 4 bases removed from V and 1 base from J, the gap between germline ends came to 13 bases. This CDR3 is 15 amino acids long. CDR3 DNA: TGCGCCAGCAGCCTTACGCCGGGGGGGAACACTGAAGCTTTCTTT. It translates to CASSLTPGGNTEAFF.